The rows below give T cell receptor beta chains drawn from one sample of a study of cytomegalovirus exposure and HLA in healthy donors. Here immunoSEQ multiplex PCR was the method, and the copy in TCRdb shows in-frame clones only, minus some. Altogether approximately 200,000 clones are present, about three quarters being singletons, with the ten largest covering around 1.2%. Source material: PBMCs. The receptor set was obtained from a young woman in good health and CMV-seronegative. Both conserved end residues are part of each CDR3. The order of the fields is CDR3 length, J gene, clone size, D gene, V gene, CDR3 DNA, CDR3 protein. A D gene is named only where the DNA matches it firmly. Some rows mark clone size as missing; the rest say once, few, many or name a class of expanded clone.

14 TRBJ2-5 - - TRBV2 TGTGCCAGCAGTCCCGACAGGATCGGAGAGACCCAGTACTTC CASSPDRIGETQYF
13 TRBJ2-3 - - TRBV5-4 TGTGCCAGCAGCTGGCCCCTCACAGATACGCAGTATTTT CASSWPLTDTQYF
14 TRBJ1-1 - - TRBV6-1 TGTGCCATCAGCGTAGAGTCTCAGAGGACTGAAGCTTTCTTT CAISVESQRTEAFF
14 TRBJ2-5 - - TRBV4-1 TGCGCCAGCAGCCAAGGGACATTGGGAGAGACCCAGTACTTC CASSQGTLGETQYF
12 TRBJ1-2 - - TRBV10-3 TGTGCCATCAGTACTACTGCCGATAGCTACACCTTC CAISTTADSYTF
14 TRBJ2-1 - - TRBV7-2 TGTGCCAGCAGCCCCGGTGGGACTGCCCGTAAGCAGTTCTTC CASSPGGTARKQFF
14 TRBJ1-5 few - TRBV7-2 TGTGCCAGCAGCTTAGCGCAGGTGAAACAGCCCCAGCATTTT CASSLAQVKQPQHF
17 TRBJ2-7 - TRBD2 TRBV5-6 TGTGCCAGCAGCTTACCGACCATAGCGGGGGAGACCTACGAGCAGTACTTC CASSLPTIAGETYEQYF
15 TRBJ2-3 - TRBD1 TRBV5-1 TGCGCCAGCAGCCGGGACAGGCAGTCGACAGATACGCAGTATTTT CASSRDRQSTDTQYF
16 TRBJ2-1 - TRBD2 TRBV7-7 TGTGCCAGCAGCTTAGGGGCGGGAGCTTCCTACAATGAGCAGTTCTTC CASSLGAGASYNEQFF
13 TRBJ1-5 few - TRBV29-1 TGCAGCGTTGAAGGTACGGAGGGGCAGCCCCAGCATTTT CSVEGTEGQPQHF
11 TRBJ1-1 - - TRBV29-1 TGCAGCGTTCGAAGGACAGCCGAAGCTTTCTTT CSVRRTAEAFF
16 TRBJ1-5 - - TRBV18 TGTGCCAGCTCAACGGGACACCGATATAGCAATCAGCCCCAGCATTTT CASSTGHRYSNQPQHF
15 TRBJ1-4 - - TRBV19 TGTGCCAGTAGTGCAAAGGGTGGAGGTAATGAAAAACTGTTTTTT CASSAKGGGNEKLFF
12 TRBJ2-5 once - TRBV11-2 TGTGCCAGCAGCTTAGACGTTCCGACCCAGTACTTC CASSLDVPTQYF
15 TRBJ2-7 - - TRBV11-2 TGTGCCAGCACCCGAGGAAAGGTCCCCCCCTACGAGCAGTACTTC CASTRGKVPPYEQYF
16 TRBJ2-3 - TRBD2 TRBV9 TGTGCCAGCAGTCTAGGAGAACTAGCGGGTACAGATACGCAGTATTTT CASSLGELAGTDTQYF
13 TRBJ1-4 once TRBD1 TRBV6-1 TGTGCCAGCATTACAGGGGGAAATGAAAAACTGTTTTTT CASITGGNEKLFF
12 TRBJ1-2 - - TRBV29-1 TGCAGCGTTGGGGGAGGAGGATATGGCTACACCTTC CSVGGGGYGYTF
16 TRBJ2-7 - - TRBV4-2 TGTGCCAGCAGCCAAAACAGACTAGGAGGAAACTACGAGCAGTACTTC CASSQNRLGGNYEQYF
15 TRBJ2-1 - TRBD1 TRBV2 TGTGCCAGCAGCACCGGGACAGGATCCTACAATGAGCAGTTCTTC CASSTGTGSYNEQFF
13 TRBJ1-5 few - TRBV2 TGTGCCAGCAGTCAGACAGGTGTACAGCCCCAGCATTTT CASSQTGVQPQHF
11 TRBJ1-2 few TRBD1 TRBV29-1 TGCAGTGAGGGGACAGACTATGGCTACACCTTC CSEGTDYGYTF
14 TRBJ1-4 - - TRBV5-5 TGTGCCAGCAGCTTCGGGGGGCAACAGGGACGACTGTTTTTT CASSFGGQQGRLFF
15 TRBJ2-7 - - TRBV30 TGTGCCTGGAGTGTATCGGCAGGGGCAGTCTACGAGCAGTACTTC CAWSVSAGAVYEQYF
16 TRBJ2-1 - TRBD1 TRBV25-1 TGTGCCAGCAGTGCCCAGACAGGGGCGGACTACAATGAGCAGTTCTTC CASSAQTGADYNEQFF
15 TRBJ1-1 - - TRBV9 TGTGCCAGCAGCGTAGAGGGCAGGGGTAACACTGAAGCTTTCTTT CASSVEGRGNTEAFF
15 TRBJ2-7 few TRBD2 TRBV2 TGTGCCAGCAGTATCGCTCTAGCGGCGACCTACGAGCAGTACTTC CASSIALAATYEQYF
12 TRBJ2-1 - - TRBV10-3 TGTGCCATCGGCAGGGACAACAATGAGCAGTTCTTC CAIGRDNNEQFF
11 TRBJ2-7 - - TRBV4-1 TGCGCCAGCAGCCAAGACGAGGCGCAGTACTTC CASSQDEAQYF
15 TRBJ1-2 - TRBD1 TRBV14 TGTGCCAGCAGCCCAAGACAGGGGGCGGACTATGGCTACACCTTC CASSPRQGADYGYTF
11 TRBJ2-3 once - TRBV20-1 TGCAGTGCGGACTCGAGAAATACGCAGTATTTT CSADSRNTQYF
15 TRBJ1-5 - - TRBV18 TGTGCCAGCTCACCTGGTGCGCATAGCAATCAGCCCCAGCATTTT CASSPGAHSNQPQHF
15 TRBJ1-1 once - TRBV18 TGTGCCAGCTCACAGGATGGGGCCTTGAACACTGAAGCTTTCTTT CASSQDGALNTEAFF
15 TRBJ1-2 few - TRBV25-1 TGTGCCAGCAGTGAATTAAGGTCAGGGGCTTTTGGCTACACCTTC CASSELRSGAFGYTF
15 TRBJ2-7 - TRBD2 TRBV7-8 TGTGCCAGCAGCCCACTGGGCGGGGGGGTCTACGAGCAGTACTTC CASSPLGGGVYEQYF
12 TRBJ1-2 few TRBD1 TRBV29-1 TGCAGCGTTGAGATGGACAGGGGAGGCTACACCTTC CSVEMDRGGYTF
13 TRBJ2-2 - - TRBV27 TGTGCCAGCTGCAGGGGTTACACCGGGGAGCTGTTTTTT CASCRGYTGELFF
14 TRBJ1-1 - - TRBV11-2 TGTGCCAGCAGCTTGAATAACAGGGATTCTGAAGCTTTCTTT CASSLNNRDSEAFF
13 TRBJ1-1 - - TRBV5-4 TGTGCCAGCAGCCGGACTAGTGTGAGGGAAGCTTTCTTT CASSRTSVREAFF
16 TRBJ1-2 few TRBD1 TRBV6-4 TGTGCCAGCAGCCATGGGGACAGCATAACTAACTATGGCTACACCTTC CASSHGDSITNYGYTF
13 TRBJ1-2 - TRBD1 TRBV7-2 TGTGCCAGCAGCCGGACAGGAAACTATGGCTACACCTTC CASSRTGNYGYTF
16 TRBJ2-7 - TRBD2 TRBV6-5 TGTGCCAGCAGTTACGGGGTAGCGGGGACGCATACCAAGCAGTACTTC CASSYGVAGTHTKQYF
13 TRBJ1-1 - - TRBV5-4 TGTGCCAGCAGCTTTCTAACTAACACTGAAGCTTTCTTT CASSFLTNTEAFF
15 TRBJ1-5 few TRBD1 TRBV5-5 TGTGCCAGCAGCTATGCGGACAGGGACAATCAGCCCCAGCATTTT CASSYADRDNQPQHF
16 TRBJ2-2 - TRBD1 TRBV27 TGTGCCAGCAGTTTTGAGACAGGGGGTTACACCGGGGAGCTGTTTTTT CASSFETGGYTGELFF
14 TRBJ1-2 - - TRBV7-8 TGTGCCAGCAGCTCCTCTCCAGGCTACTATGGCTACACCTTC CASSSSPGYYGYTF
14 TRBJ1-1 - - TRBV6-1 TGTGCCAGCATCCTTATGGAGGTGTACACTGAAGCTTTCTTT CASILMEVYTEAFF
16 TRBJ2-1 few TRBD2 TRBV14 TGTGCCAGCAGCCATATAGCGGGGGATTTCTACAATGAGCAGTTCTTC CASSHIAGDFYNEQFF
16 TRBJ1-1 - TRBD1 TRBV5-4 TGTGCCAGCAGCCAAACCTGGACAGGGGAGAACACTGAAGCTTTCTTT CASSQTWTGENTEAFF
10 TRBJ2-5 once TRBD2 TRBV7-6 TGCGCGGGGGGGCGAGAGACCCAGTACTTC CAGGRETQYF
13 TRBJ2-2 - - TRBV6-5 TGTGCCAGCAGTTACCCAGGCAGGGGCGAGCTGTTTTTT CASSYPGRGELFF
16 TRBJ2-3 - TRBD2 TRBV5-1 TGCGCCAGCAGCTTGGAGAGCGGGATCCCTGTTGGTACGCAGTATTTT CASSLESGIPVGTQYF
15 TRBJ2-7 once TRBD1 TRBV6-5 TGTGCCAGCAGGACCCCCGGGACAGGGGACTACGAGCAGTACTTC CASRTPGTGDYEQYF
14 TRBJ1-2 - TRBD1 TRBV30 TGTGCCTGGAGTGTAAAGGGACAGGGAGGCGGCTACACCTTC CAWSVKGQGGGYTF
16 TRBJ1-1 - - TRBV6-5 TGTGCCAGCAGTTGGGGTCTTAGGGGTAGTAACACTGAAGCTTTCTTT CASSWGLRGSNTEAFF
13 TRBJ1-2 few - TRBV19 TGTGCCAGTTCGACAGGTACCTCCTATGGCTACACCTTC CASSTGTSYGYTF
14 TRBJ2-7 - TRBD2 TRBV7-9 TGTGCCAGCAGCGGTAGCGGCGGGGGTCGCGAGCAGTACTTC CASSGSGGGREQYF